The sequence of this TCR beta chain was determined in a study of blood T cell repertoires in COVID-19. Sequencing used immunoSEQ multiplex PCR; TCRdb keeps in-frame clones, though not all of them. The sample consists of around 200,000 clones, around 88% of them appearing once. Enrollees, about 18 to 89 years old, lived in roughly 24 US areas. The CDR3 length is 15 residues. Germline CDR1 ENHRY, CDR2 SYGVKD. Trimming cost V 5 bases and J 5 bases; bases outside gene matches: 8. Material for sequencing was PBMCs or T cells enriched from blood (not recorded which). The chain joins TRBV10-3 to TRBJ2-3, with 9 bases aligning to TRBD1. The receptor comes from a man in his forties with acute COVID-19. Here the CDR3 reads CAISNTGGYGDTQYF. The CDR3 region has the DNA TGTGCCATCAGTAACACAGGGGGCTACGGAGATACGCAGTATTTT.